The subject of this entry is one T cell receptor beta chain. The antigen it recognizes is unknown. Base-call qualities are not available, and no considerably larger clone is one nucleotide away. These data come from a study of cytomegalovirus exposure and HLA in healthy donors (dated by TCRdb to about 2017). General notes on the study: An earlier analysis of several hundred of the donors reported approximately 300 Gb of sequence data and 95 million to 130 million unique TCR beta sequences obtained from about 179 million T cells. An early release covering around 630 HLA-typed donors comprised 250 to 350 gigabases of sequencing data and tens of millions of unique TCR sequences. Of the roughly 410 genotyped donors, roughly 76% were placed in the genetic ancestry cluster associated with self-reported Caucasian donors. The study aimed to test whether signatures of past pathogen exposure could be identified by cataloging public T cell receptors. Using immunosequencing, the study profiled T cell repertoires from around 670 subjects and related those repertoires to cytomegalovirus serostatus. Besides the first cohort of around 700 subjects, a separate validation cohort made up of 120 different subjects was used. High-throughput TCR immunosequencing, statistical association of individual TCRs with disease status, and machine learning were combined to predict cytomegalovirus infection status. A later analysis re-analyzed previously published TCR beta repertoires from roughly 690 donors and added high-resolution HLA genotyping to study TCR occurrence patterns. Rather than using new phenotypic data, the later analysis identified candidate immune exposures from TCR beta sequences and from how often those sequences occurred across donors. To decide whether each TCR beta V gene segment behaved as functional or pseudogenic, an earlier analysis of fewer than 750 of the donors relied on high-throughput TCR beta sequencing. Donor age, sex, ethnicity and CMV serostatus were collected together with the repertoire data. In a later genetic analysis, genome-wide SNP genotypes for about three fifths of the roughly 670 donors were used, and that subset was treated as a discovery cohort. Every repertoire in the discovery cohort had been generated on one and the same sequencing platform. Class I and class II HLA loci were covered by the typing at four-digit resolution. Typing coverage differed by locus: A, B, C, DRB1 and DQB1 were typed in about 629-640 donors, DQA1 in 500 to 550, DPA1 in some 610, and DPB1 in roughly 470. Because of strong linkage in the cohort, four to six DR-DQ haplotypes were treated as single units for association and clustering. Among 300 to 450 genotyped donors of the cohort, an average of around 240,000 unique TCR beta nucleotide sequences were sequenced per donor, about a sixth of them non-productive.

The CDR3 spans 16 residues, from the cysteine through the phenylalanine. Only CDR3 DNA remains: 48 bases, in frame from the first base. The junction shows trimming of 3 bases on V and 0 bases on J, plus 10 bases between the germline ends. From the germline V gene, CDR1 is SGHRS and CDR2 is YFSETQ. The cohort comprised several hundred healthy bone marrow donors. All cohort members were sampled while nominally healthy, although unrecorded immune exposures were likely present. The donor tested CMV seronegative and was one of the 352 seronegative cohort members. A peripheral blood sample was provided by each donor, and peripheral blood mononuclear cells were used for TCR beta sequencing. Genomic DNA extraction from the blood cell samples was performed with the Qiagen DNeasy Blood Extraction Kit. The investigation overall reported the following: A total of 150 to 200 TCR beta chains were listed by the study as associated with cytomegalovirus. For the cohort, immune exposure information was limited to CMV serostatus. In a later analysis, around 15,000 TCR beta sequences were associated with specific HLA alleles at a false discovery rate of 0.05. V-gene and J-gene trimming of TCR beta chains was associated with a missense DCLRE1C variant in a later genetic analysis, and the association was replicated in an independent cohort. This cohort had only TCR beta chains sequenced, and the lack of alpha or paired-chain data limited which features could be detected. Some IMGT-functional V segments, including TRBV6-2 and TRBV6-3, could not be distinguished by the 87-base-pair reads and were therefore excluded. Because some donors lacked HLA typing at each locus, the association tests relied only on the typed subset. A few of the identified cytomegalovirus-associated TCR beta chains were confirmed in vitro to be specific for cytomegalovirus antigens. Across donors, most TCR sequences were observed very rarely, whereas some public TCRs were present in many individuals. Sequencing depth was assumed to be roughly uniform across donors in the presence/absence analyses, though that assumption may not hold. Compared with the roughly 600-donor mean, donors in an Asian-associated ancestry cluster had fewer N-insertions in productive TCRs, according to a later genetic analysis. The sequencing pipeline was judged likely to have produced a cluster of highly shared sequence variants as a technical artifact. Cytomegalovirus status was reported to be diagnosed by the classifier with high specificity and sensitivity in both the original and validation cohorts. Broadly in line with IMGT annotations, most TCR beta V segments showed up in productive rearrangements about 87% or about 30% of the time in an earlier analysis of a few hundred of the donors. A further reported finding was that TCR beta sequences accurately predicted the HLA-A and HLA-B alleles for most subjects in the first cohort. A later analysis reported that several top co-occurrence clusters appeared linked to parvovirus B19, influenza, CMV and Epstein-Barr virus. Assigning TCR associations to individual alleles was difficult when HLA alleles, especially DR and DQ, strongly co-occurred. Correlated functional status among segregating V segments might reflect linkage disequilibrium, but an unknown experimental factor could not be ruled out. Because counts were too low, about 15 rarely observed V segments, including chromosome 9 orphons, were left out of the earlier analysis of a few hundred of the donors. It was suggested by the authors that the approach could potentially be generalized to other disease states and immunological phenotypes. In a later analysis, TCR association rates were found to vary across HLA loci, with the most associated TCRs seen for DRB1 alleles and the fewest for HLA-C alleles. A later analysis found that HLA-associated TCR beta chains were more clonally expanded and had lower generation probabilities than equally common non-associated chains. Most CMV-associated TCR beta chains appeared to be HLA-restricted in a later analysis, and the HLA associations seemed to be driven largely by CMV exposure.

Libraries were made using the immunoSEQ multiplex PCR assay. A mixture of 60 forward primers for TCR Vbeta segments and 13 reverse primers for TCR Jbeta segments was used in the multiplex PCR. Amplification of the CDR3 region of rearranged TCR beta genes was performed with a multiplex PCR assay on genomic DNA. Amplified TCR beta libraries were sequenced as 87-base-pair reads on the Illumina HiSeq System. Per the authors' processing: Across the 500 to 850 repertoires, a later analysis counted tens of millions of unique TCR beta chains, approximately 10 million of which were shared by at least two donors. Raw reads were error-corrected and collapsed into unique sequences by a nearest-neighbor algorithm in which closely related sequences were merged to remove PCR and sequencing errors. Alignment of CDR3 sequences to IMGT reference sequences was used to assign V, D and J gene segments. Each retained sequence needed at least a six-nucleotide match to both a V gene segment and a J gene segment. Rearrangements were called productive when the CDR3 lacked stop codons and stayed in frame with V and J; all others were non-productive. Following IMGT convention, CDR3 was defined as the stretch from the second conserved V-encoded cysteine up to the conserved J-encoded phenylalanine. The earlier analysis of about 590 of the donors excluded sequences that lacked an unambiguous match to a single V gene segment. An earlier analysis of some 610 of the donors called V segments functional above 56.7% productive rearrangements and segregating when the between-donor standard deviation exceeded 5%. To diagnose cytomegalovirus status from the catalog of TCR beta chain sequences, a statistical classification framework was built. V and J gene assignment, in a later analysis, came from comparing TCR nucleotide sequences with IMGT/GENE-DB human TR gene sequences. The TCRdist pipeline was used in a later analysis to assign CDR3 sequences and most-parsimonious VDJ recombination scenarios. In a later analysis, each TCR beta chain was defined by its CDR3 amino acid sequence together with its V-gene family, and reads lacking a unique V-gene family were excluded. As a way to deal with suspected cross-contamination and a sequencing artifact, a later analysis dropped approximately 590 nucleotide sequences that were highly shared and had low generation probability. For each public chain, a later analysis derived a clonal expansion index from normalized ranks of inferred template counts within each repertoire. Generation probabilities in a later analysis came from a VDJ recombination model fitted to out-of-frame rearrangements, and those results were checked against IGoR. A later analysis scored TCR-TCR, TCR-HLA and TCR-CMV co-occurrence with hypergeometric tests, applying a repertoire-size bias correction to TCR pairs. In a later analysis, false discovery rates were estimated by permuting HLA or CMV assignments 20 times. In a later analysis, co-occurring TCRs were grouped using DBSCAN, and TCRdist sequence similarity was added for clustering within HLA-allele-positive subsets. Repertoires with fewer than 30,000 or more than 120,000 public chains, plus five repertoires with anomalous nucleotide sharing, were excluded from co-occurrence clustering. TCRdb re-hosts the immuneACCESS table, in-frame sequences only. Its copies lack some clones; in the studies checked, an unresolved V gene accounts for under half of them, and the cause for the rest is not known. That table gives V, J and clone size, and the DNA gave D and trimming. The sample table lists fewer than 200,000 clones, around 77% of them with a count of one. The ten largest clones represent around 2.5% of the sample.

The sequence derives from a man between 60 and 75 years old in good health and CMV-seronegative. Here the chain combines TRBV5-1 and TRBJ2-6, and perhaps TRBD2 as D gene, on 6 matching bases. Sequenced input: PBMCs. The CDR3 amino acid sequence is: CASSSGLSSGANVLTF. Read as DNA, the sequence is TGCGCCAGCAGCTCGGGACTCAGCTCTGGGGCCAACGTCCTGACTTTC. Where the CDR3 stops, the reference TRBV5-1 and TRBJ2-6 genes take over; the full variable domain is KAGVTQTPRYLIKTRGQQVTLSCSPISGHRSVSWYQQTPGQGLQFLFEYFSETQRNKGNFPGRFSGRQFSNSRSEMNVSTLELGDSALYLCASSSGLSSGANVLTFGAGSRLTVL.